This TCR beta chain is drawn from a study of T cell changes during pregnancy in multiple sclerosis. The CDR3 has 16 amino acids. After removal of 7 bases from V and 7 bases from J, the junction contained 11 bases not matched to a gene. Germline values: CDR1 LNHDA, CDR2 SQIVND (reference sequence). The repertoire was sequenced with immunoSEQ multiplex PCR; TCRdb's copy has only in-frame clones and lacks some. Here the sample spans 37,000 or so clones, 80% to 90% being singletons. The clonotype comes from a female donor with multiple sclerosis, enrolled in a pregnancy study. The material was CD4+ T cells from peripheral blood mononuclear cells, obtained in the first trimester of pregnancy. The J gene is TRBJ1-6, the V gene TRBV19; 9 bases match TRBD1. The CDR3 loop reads CASNGFGQGKNSPLHF. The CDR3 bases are TGTGCCAGTAACGGGTTTGGACAGGGGAAGAATTCACCCCTCCACTTT.